The 22 T cell receptor beta chains in this list originate from one sample, sequenced in a study of cytomegalovirus exposure and HLA in healthy donors (TCRdb year 2017). Library creation used the immunoSEQ multiplex PCR assay. The multiplex PCR relied on a mix of 60 forward primers for TCR Vbeta segments and 13 reverse primers for TCR Jbeta segments. The table was pulled from immuneACCESS by TCRdb, which kept in-frame rearrangements only. Such tables lose some clones; where checked, under half of the loss comes from unresolved V genes, and the rest has no known cause. Across this sample there are more than 150,000 clones, with about 79% seen only once. The ten most abundant clones make up approximately 1.2% of the sample. Specimen: PBMCs. All receptors come from a girl aged 2 to 10 in good health and CMV-seropositive.

This clone was counted between two and nine times. The J gene is TRBJ2-5, the V gene TRBV6-1, with 7 bases lining up with TRBD1. The CDR3 is 13 amino acids. Germline CDR1 MNHNS, CDR2 SASEGT. With 6 bases clipped from V and 4 bases from J, the junction kept 5 bases outside the gene matches. CDR3 amino acids: CASSTHRGETQYF. CDR3 in DNA: TGTGCCAGCAGCACCCACAGGGGAGAGACCCAGTACTTC.

The chain has TRBV30 and TRBJ1-6, with D unclear. This CDR3 region has 13 residues. Deletions cut 4 bases from V and 4 bases from J, with 8 bases between. Germline V gives CDR1 GTSNPN, CDR2 SVGIG (reference sequence). In nucleotides, the CDR3 is TGTGCCTGGAAACGGGATTATAATTCACCCCTCCACTTT. Protein product: CAWKRDYNSPLHF.

V usage is TRBV19 and J usage is TRBJ2-3; 7 bases fit TRBD2. The CDR3 contains 11 residues. The V segment lost 5 bases and the J segment 11 bases; nucleotides outside the gene matches: 4. Per germline, CDR1 LNHDA and CDR2 SQIVND (reference sequence). The chain's CDR3 is CASSSGLLQYF. The CDR3 region has the DNA TGTGCCAGTAGTTCGGGACTATTGCAGTATTTT.

V and J are TRBV14 and TRBJ1-2, with D tentatively TRBD1 (5 bases). CDR3 length equals 15 residues. From germline, CDR1 is SGHDN and CDR2 FVKESK. The V end lost 4 bases, the J end lost 6 bases, and 18 bases lay between the germline ends. In nucleotides, the CDR3 is TGTGCCAGCAGCCCCTTTCAGGTTGGGACTGATGGCTACACCTTC. Translation: CASSPFQVGTDGYTF.

This clone has a single count. The rearrangement joins TRBV7-2 to TRBJ2-3; possible D gene TRBD2, 5 bases. Between the trimmed V and J ends, which lost 5 bases and 2 bases, there was a span of 11 bases. This CDR3 has 14 residues. CDR1 is SGHTA and CDR2 is FQGNSA in the germline V gene. This CDR3 is CASSPGIHTDTQYF. The CDR3 DNA reads as TGTGCCAGCAGCCCCGGGATACACACAGATACGCAGTATTTT.

The CDR3 coding sequence is TGTGCCAGCAGCAAGAACCCGTCGGGGTTTAATGACGAGCAGTACTTC. It translates to CASSKNPSGFNDEQYF. This rearrangement joins TRBV11-3 to TRBJ2-7; the D gene is possibly TRBD2 (5 bases). Trimming took 5 bases from V and 5 from J, leaving 22 bases between them. Germline CDR1 SGHNT, CDR2 YENEEA. This CDR3 is 16 amino acids long.

The rearrangement joins TRBV13 to TRBJ1-2; 7 positions match TRBD1. The CDR3 runs 15 residues. The V gene end was trimmed by 1 base and the J gene end by 3 bases; junction bases not matched to a gene: 5. Germline V gene lookup returns CDR1 PRHDT and CDR2 FYEKMQ (reference sequence). The CDR3, as DNA: TGTGCCAGCAGCTTAGTCGGGACAGAACACTATGGCTACACCTTC. It codes for CASSLVGTEHYGYTF.

The rearrangement joins TRBV6-6 to TRBJ2-7; possibly TRBD1 for D (7 bases). This CDR3 has 14 residues. The V end lost 7 bases, the J end lost 3 bases, and 16 bases lay between the germline ends. Per germline, CDR1 MNHNY and CDR2 SVGAGI (reference sequence). The CDR3 is CASIQDREDYEQYF. Here the CDR3 DNA reads TGTGCCAGCATCCAAGACAGGGAGGACTACGAGCAGTACTTC.

This clone was observed a handful of times. This chain connects TRBV6-5 to TRBJ1-1, with a tentative D call TRBD1 (6 bases). Germline CDR1 is MNHEY and CDR2 is SVGAGI. This CDR3 comprises 13 residues. V lost 6 bases and J lost 5, with 13 bases in between. CDR3 DNA sequence: TGTGCCAGCAGCGCGGGGGGGCGGACTGAAGCTTTCTTT. It is translated as CASSAGGRTEAFF.

The chain links TRBV13 to TRBJ2-5, with D unclear. The CDR3 is made up of 14 amino acids. Per the germline V gene, CDR1 is PRHDT and CDR2 is FYEKMQ (reference sequence). V was clipped by 1 base and J by 1 base, with 7 bases between them. CDR3 amino acids: CASSLVRVQETQYF. The DNA of the CDR3 is TGTGCCAGCAGCTTAGTCCGGGTCCAAGAGACCCAGTACTTC.

In its sample, this clone was seen a few times. The gene calls are TRBV2 and TRBJ2-3; 9 nucleotides agree with TRBD2. Germline lookup yields CDR1 SNHLY and CDR2 FYNNEI. V lost 6 bases to trimming and J lost 4 bases; unmatched junction nucleotides: 8. The CDR3 extends over 15 amino acids. The CDR3 protein is CASRGAGGSADTQYF. The CDR3 DNA reads as TGTGCCAGCAGGGGAGCGGGAGGATCGGCAGATACGCAGTATTTT.

The chain combines TRBV27 with TRBJ2-1; 9 bases match TRBD2. The CDR3 is 20 amino acids. CDR1 MNHEY and CDR2 SMNVEV come from the germline V gene (reference sequence). After removal of 6 bases from V and 0 bases from J, the junction contained 18 bases not matched to a gene. The DNA of the CDR3 is TGTGCCAGCAGGCGAATACTAGCGGGCGAACCCCTGAGCTCCTACAATGAGCAGTTCTTC. It codes for CASRRILAGEPLSSYNEQFF.

The rearrangement uses TRBV9 and TRBJ2-1; TRBD2 might be the D (5 bases). V lost 2 bases and J lost 4, with 19 bases in between. CDR1 and CDR2 (germline): SGDLS, YYNGEE. This CDR3 is 17 amino acids long. For the CDR3, the DNA is TGTGCCAGCAGCGTCCCCGACTACGCCTCTAATTACAATGAGCAGTTCTTC. It yields the protein CASSVPDYASNYNEQFF.

The V and J genes are TRBV7-3 and TRBJ2-7, with TRBD2 matching over 7 bases. Germline V gene sequence: CDR1 SGHTA, CDR2 FQGTGA. With 5 bases clipped from V and 7 bases from J, the junction kept 11 bases outside the gene matches. This CDR3 is 14 amino acids long. CDR3 in amino acids: CASSPAVGGGEQYF. As DNA, the CDR3 is TGTGCCAGCAGCCCGGCCGTTGGGGGGGGTGAGCAGTACTTC.

This clone is a singleton in its sample. CDR3 sequence (DNA): TGCGCCAGCAGCCATCTCGGGACTAGCGGGAGAAACTACAATGAGCAGTTCTTC. It specifies CASSHLGTSGRNYNEQFF. The V gene is TRBV4-1, the J gene TRBJ2-1; 14 bases are shared with TRBD2. The CDR3 is made up of 18 amino acids. In germline, CDR1 is MGHRA, CDR2 YSYEKL. With V trimmed by 3 bases and J by 3 bases, 7 bases remained unmatched.

The rearrangement uses TRBV7-9 and TRBJ2-5; tentatively, D is TRBD1 (5 bases). Germline assignment: CDR1 SEHNR and CDR2 FQNEAQ (reference sequence). This CDR3 has 14 amino acids. V was shortened by 0 bases and J by 5 bases, with 10 bases between the two germline ends. This CDR3 reads CASSLALGPETQYF. The CDR3 bases are TGTGCCAGCAGCTTAGCGCTGGGGCCGGAGACCCAGTACTTC.

This chain uses TRBV9 with TRBJ1-1, with D hard to call. V dropped 7 bases and J dropped 0 bases, with 7 bases sitting between them. The germline CDR1 and CDR2 sequences are SGDLS and YYNGEE. The CDR3 is made up of 12 amino acids. The CDR3 protein is CASGQVNTEAFF. The CDR3 region has the DNA TGTGCCAGCGGTCAGGTGAACACTGAAGCTTTCTTT.

This clone was seen a handful of times. The chain is built from TRBV4-2 and TRBJ1-1, with TRBD1 as a possible D gene (5 bases). V was shortened by 0 bases and J by 4 bases, with 12 bases between the two germline ends. Germline CDR1 reads LGHNA; CDR2 reads YNFKEQ. The CDR3 contains 15 residues. This CDR3 reads CASSQENRPSTEAFF. The CDR3 DNA sequence: TGTGCCAGCAGCCAAGAGAACAGGCCCAGCACTGAAGCTTTCTTT.

The chain joins TRBV5-6 to TRBJ2-7; D gene unclear. Per the germline V gene, CDR1 is SGHDT and CDR2 is YYEEEE. V lost 4 bases and J 3 bases, leaving 8 bases between the germline ends. This CDR3 contains 12 residues. CDR3 DNA: TGTGCCAGCAGCCCGGGTTTCTACGAGCAGTACTTC. Translating it yields CASSPGFYEQYF.

V and J are TRBV4-2 and TRBJ2-1; weak D call: TRBD2 (5 bases). The CDR3 has 13 residues. CDR1 is LGHNA and CDR2 is YNFKEQ in the germline V gene. The V end was cut by 5 bases, the J end by 9 bases, with 14 bases between. The CDR3 DNA sequence: TGTGCCAGCAGCGAGATGAGCGGACGTGAGCAGTTCTTC. Protein sequence: CASSEMSGREQFF.

The CDR3 here is CAWSVRGYEQFF. The CDR3, as DNA: TGTGCCTGGAGTGTACGGGGTTATGAGCAGTTCTTC. The genes are TRBV30 and TRBJ2-1, with D perhaps matching TRBD2 (5 bases). The CDR3 loop spans 12 amino acids. V was shortened by 0 bases and J by 8 bases, with 8 bases between the two germline ends. Germline V CDR1 and CDR2: GTSNPN, SVGIG (reference sequence).

The CDR3 region has the DNA TGTGCCAGCAGCGTTCGAGCGGGTAGCACAGATACGCAGTATTTT. It codes for CASSVRAGSTDTQYF. The chain joins TRBV9 to TRBJ2-3, with D perhaps TRBD2 (6 bases). This CDR3 has 15 amino acids. Germline-derived CDR1 and CDR2 are SGDLS and YYNGEE. Trimming stripped 2 bases from V and 0 bases from J, with 10 bases between. The full variable domain, in which reference TRBV9 and TRBJ2-3 provide the parts outside the CDR3, is DSGVTQTPKHLITATGQRVTLRCSPRSGDLSVYWYQQSLDQGLQFLIQYYNGEERAKGNILERFSAQQFPDLHSELNLSSLELGDSALYFCASSVRAGSTDTQYFGPGTRLTVL.